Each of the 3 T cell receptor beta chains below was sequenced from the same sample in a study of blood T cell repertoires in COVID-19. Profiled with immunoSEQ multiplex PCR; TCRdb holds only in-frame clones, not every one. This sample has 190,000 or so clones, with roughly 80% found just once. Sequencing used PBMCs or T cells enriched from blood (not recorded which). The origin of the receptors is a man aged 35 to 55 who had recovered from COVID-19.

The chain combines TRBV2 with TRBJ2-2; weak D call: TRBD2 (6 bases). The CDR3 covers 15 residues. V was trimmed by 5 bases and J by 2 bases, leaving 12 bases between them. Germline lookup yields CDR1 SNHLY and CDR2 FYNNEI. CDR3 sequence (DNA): TGTGCCAGCAGTTTGGGGGGAGGAAACACCGGGGAGCTGTTTTTT. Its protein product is CASSLGGGNTGELFF.

The CDR3 protein is CASSLGGTSVSYEQYV. In nucleotides, the CDR3 is TGTGCCAGCAGTTTAGGAGGGACTAGCGTCTCCTACGAGCAGTACGTC. The rearrangement links TRBV28 to TRBJ2-7; the match to TRBD2 covers 10 bases. With 2 bases clipped from V and 0 bases from J, the junction kept 4 bases outside the gene matches. This CDR3 is built from 16 residues. Germline lookup yields CDR1 MDHEN and CDR2 SYDVKM.

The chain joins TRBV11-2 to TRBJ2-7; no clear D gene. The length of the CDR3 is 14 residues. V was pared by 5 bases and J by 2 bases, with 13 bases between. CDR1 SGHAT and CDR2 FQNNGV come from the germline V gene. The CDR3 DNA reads TGTGCCAGCAGCGCACAGACGCCTCCCTACGAGCAGTACTTC. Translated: CASSAQTPPYEQYF.